This T cell receptor (beta chain) derives from a study of Graves' ophthalmopathy and Graves' hyperthyroidism. General study points: Appearing in blood as well were most expanded thyroid clonotypes above 0.001 frequency.

The authors amplified TCR beta CDR3 regions from RNA transcripts. First-round RT-PCR employed HTBI primers, with a second-round multiplex PCR after it. TCRdb itself ran the multiplex PCR reads through MiXCR, one entry per CDR3 protein. The table records approximately 210,000 distinct CDR3 sequences, 20% to 25% of them present only once. The table lists this clonotype with many counts. The antigen remains unidentified. V lost 0 bases to trimming and J lost 6 bases; unmatched junction nucleotides: 16. The CDR3 is 20 residues long. Per the germline V gene, CDR1 is MNHEY and CDR2 is SMNVEV (reference sequence).

What was sequenced was peripheral blood. The sequence was collected from a woman aged 45-60 years with Graves' ophthalmopathy. This sequence joins TRBV27 and TRBJ2-7; TRBD2 matches at 14 bases. CDR3 protein: CASSLSGTSGRIENRGEQYF. As DNA, the CDR3 is TGTGCCAGCAGTTTATCCGGGACTAGCGGGAGAATTGAGAACAGAGGCGAGCAGTACTTC.